These 31 T cell receptor beta chains originate from one sample sequenced in a study of T cell changes during pregnancy in multiple sclerosis (dated by TCRdb to between 2019 and 2020). Libraries were constructed by the immunoSEQ multiplex PCR assay. The clones in this table, taken by TCRdb from immuneACCESS, are in-frame only. Not every clone is retained; where verified, under half of the shortfall comes from an unresolved V gene, and the cause of the rest is unknown. The sample table lists roughly 64,000 clones, around 96% of them with a count of one. The ten top clones hold approximately 2.5% of the sample. This sample comprised CD8+ T cells from peripheral blood mononuclear cells, obtained after pregnancy. Receptors were obtained from a female donor with multiple sclerosis, enrolled in a pregnancy study.

CDR3 sequence (DNA): TGTGCCAGCAGCTCGGGGGGGGGCAATCAGCCCCAGCATTTT. It translates to CASSSGGGNQPQHF. J is TRBJ1-5 and V is TRBV5-6, with a tentative D call TRBD1 (5 bases). The CDR3 covers 14 residues. Trimming shortened V by 3 bases and J by 2 bases, and 9 bases separated the two germline ends. Per the germline V gene, CDR1 is SGHDT and CDR2 is YYEEEE.

The CDR3 DNA sequence: TGTGCCAGCAGTCTCTCCGCGTACACTGAAGCTTTCTTT. Protein product: CASSLSAYTEAFF. The chain combines TRBV27 with TRBJ1-1, with unresolved D. Looked up from germline, CDR1 is MNHEY and CDR2 is SMNVEV (reference sequence). Trimming cost V 5 bases and J 3 bases, with 10 bases left between them. The CDR3 loop spans 13 amino acids.

This chain links TRBV28 with TRBJ1-1; 9 nucleotides agree with TRBD1. The germline V gene encodes CDR1 MDHEN and CDR2 SYDVKM. This CDR3 is 14 amino acids long. V was clipped by 3 bases and J by 4 bases; unmatched bases: 3. CDR3 protein: CASSLGQGSTEAFF. In DNA form, the CDR3 reads TGTGCCAGCAGTTTGGGACAGGGAAGCACTGAAGCTTTCTTT.

The rearrangement joins TRBV6-1 to TRBJ2-2, with D perhaps matching TRBD2 (5 bases). Between the trimmed V and J ends, which lost 3 bases and 7 bases, there was a span of 24 bases. The CDR3 contains 18 residues. Germline CDR1 MNHNS, CDR2 SASEGT. This CDR3 reads CASSEPNGWVLGVGELFF. In DNA, the CDR3 is TGTGCCAGCAGTGAGCCTAACGGGTGGGTTCTGGGAGTCGGGGAGCTGTTTTTT.

The chain has TRBV6-1 and TRBJ2-3; 9 bases agree with TRBD2. The germline gives CDR1 MNHNS, CDR2 SASEGT. The CDR3 spans 15 residues. The ends lost 8 bases at V and 4 bases at J; junction bases unmatched: 10. CDR3 in DNA: TGTGCCAGCGCTGAGAAGCGGGAGGAGCCAGATACGCAGTATTTT. It translates to CASAEKREEPDTQYF.

The chain employs TRBV28 and TRBJ1-1, with D tentatively TRBD1 (6 bases). The CDR3 has 13 amino acids. Trimming removed 3 bases at V and 3 bases at J, with 8 bases between. From germline, CDR1 is MDHEN and CDR2 SYDVKM. CDR3 nucleotides: TGTGCCAGCAGTTTTAGACAGGACACTGAAGCTTTCTTT. Protein sequence: CASSFRQDTEAFF.

CDR3 sequence (DNA): TGCGCCAGCAGCCAAGTAGGGGGACAGGGTCAAGATTTCCGCAATGAGCAGTTCTTC. Translation: CASSQVGGQGQDFRNEQFF. The chain joins TRBV4-3 to TRBJ2-1; 9 bases fit TRBD1. V shed 1 base and J 6 bases; nucleotides not matched to a gene: 16. The CDR3 is made up of 19 amino acids. Germline V lookup: CDR1 LGHNA, CDR2 YSLEER.

This sequence joins TRBV19 and TRBJ2-7, with 9 bases that match TRBD2. CDR1 LNHDA and CDR2 SQIVND come from the germline V gene (reference sequence). This CDR3 is 12 amino acids long. Trimming removed 7 bases from V and 6 bases from J; junction bases left unmatched: 4. The CDR3 spells CASKSGGREQYF. The CDR3 nucleotides are TGTGCCAGTAAAAGCGGGGGGCGCGAGCAGTACTTC.

Of note for this clone: One end of the junction fails to match germline, which may point to a read error. This rearrangement joins TRBV7-9 to TRBJ2-5, with TRBD2 matching over 7 bases. From germline, CDR1 is SEHNR and CDR2 FQNEAQ (reference sequence). There are 15 residues in the CDR3. In DNA, the CDR3 is TGTGCCAGCAGACCCACGACTAGCAACCAAGAGATCCAGTACTTC. Its protein product is CASRPTTSNQEIQYF.

The genes are TRBV7-2 and TRBJ2-7, with 7 bases aligning to TRBD2. From germline, CDR1 is SGHTA and CDR2 FQGNSA. CDR3 length: 16 residues. V gave up 3 bases and J gave up 2 bases; unmatched junction bases: 10. The CDR3 bases are TGTGCCAGCAGCTTGGAAGGGACTATGGCCACCTACGAGCAGTACTTC. Amino acids: CASSLEGTMATYEQYF. Complete variable domain (other parts from reference TRBV7-2 and TRBJ2-7): GAGVSQSPSNKVTEKGKDVELRCDPISGHTALYWYRQSLGQGLEFLIYFQGNSAPDKSGLPSDRFSAERTGGSVSTLTIQRTQQEDSAVYLCASSLEGTMATYEQYFGPGTRLTVT.

V and J are TRBV14 and TRBJ2-3; 8 nucleotides align to TRBD1. J gave up 4 bases and V 3 bases, and 6 bases lay outside the gene matches. Germline lookup yields CDR1 SGHDN and CDR2 FVKESK. The CDR3 has 15 residues. CDR3: CASSQPRTGPDTQYF. The CDR3 DNA follows: TGTGCCAGCAGCCAGCCACGGACAGGGCCAGATACGCAGTATTTT. The full variable domain, its missing parts supplied by reference TRBV14 and TRBJ2-3, is EAGVTQFPSHSVIEKGQTVTLRCDPISGHDNLYWYRRVMGKEIKFLLHFVKESKQDESGMPNNRFLAERTGGTYSTLKVQPAELEDSGVYFCASSQPRTGPDTQYFGPGTRLTVL.

This chain uses TRBV7-2 with TRBJ1-4; 7 bases map to TRBD1. This CDR3 has 17 amino acids. Trimming at V came to 1 base and at J to 2 bases, leaving 7 bases not matched to a gene. CDR1 and CDR2 from the germline V gene are SGHTA and FQGNSA. The CDR3, as DNA: TGTGCCAGCAGCTTAGAGGGCGAGGGGGCGACTAATGAAAAACTGTTTTTT. Translated, it gives CASSLEGEGATNEKLFF. Variable domain in full (rest from reference TRBV7-2 and TRBJ1-4): GAGVSQSPSNKVTEKGKDVELRCDPISGHTALYWYRQSLGQGLEFLIYFQGNSAPDKSGLPSDRFSAERTGGSVSTLTIQRTQQEDSAVYLCASSLEGEGATNEKLFFGSGTQLSVL.

The V call is TRBV9, the J call TRBJ1-2; no definite D call. This CDR3 contains 12 residues. Per germline, CDR1 SGDLS and CDR2 YYNGEE. Between the trimmed V and J ends, which lost 3 bases and 4 bases, there was a span of 7 bases. The CDR3 loop is CASSAGIYGYTF. The CDR3 DNA reads as TGTGCCAGCAGCGCCGGGATCTATGGCTACACCTTC.

This clone appeared a single time. The chain has TRBV27 and TRBJ2-2, with TRBD1 matching 8 bases. Germline V gives CDR1 MNHEY, CDR2 SMNVEV (reference sequence). V dropped 6 bases and J dropped 0; count of bases not matched to a gene: 6. The CDR3 loop spans 16 amino acids. DNA of the CDR3: TGTGCCAGCAGGCCGCCAGGGGGCGCGAACACCGGGGAGCTGTTTTTT. It codes for CASRPPGGANTGELFF.

The chain joins TRBV6-1 to TRBJ1-2; TRBD1 might be the D (6 bases). The CDR3 extends over 13 amino acids. Trimming shortened V by 3 bases and J by 8 bases, and 13 bases separated the two germline ends. The germline gives CDR1 MNHNS, CDR2 SASEGT. The CDR3 DNA sequence: TGTGCCAGCAGTGAGGACAGCCCTATGGGCTACACCTTC. This codes for CASSEDSPMGYTF.

V gene TRBV18 combines with J gene TRBJ1-1; 7 bases map to TRBD1. J gave up 1 base and V 3 bases, and 5 bases lay outside the gene matches. Germline CDR1 and CDR2: KGHSH and LQKENI. CDR3 length: 15 residues. The CDR3 region has the DNA TGTGCCAGCTCACCGTCAGGGACAGAGAACACTGAAGCTTTCTTT. This encodes CASSPSGTENTEAFF.

The rearrangement uses TRBV7-9 and TRBJ2-5; D is possibly TRBD2 (5 bases). V lost 10 bases, J lost 5 bases, and 23 bases lay in between. The germline gives CDR1 SEHNR, CDR2 FQNEAQ (reference sequence). This CDR3 contains 15 residues. The CDR3 DNA reads TGTGCCACCCTGAGAAACGGAGGCGTAGAGGAGACCCAGTACTTC. This encodes CATLRNGGVEETQYF.

The gene calls are TRBV6-5 and TRBJ2-3; D ambiguous. The CDR3 is 15 residues long. Germline lookup yields CDR1 MNHEY and CDR2 SVGAGI. Trimming cost V 4 bases and J 0 bases, with 11 bases left between them. As DNA, the CDR3 is TGTGCCAGCAGTTCTAGAGTGACTAGCACAGATACGCAGTATTTT. As protein: CASSSRVTSTDTQYF.

The J gene is TRBJ2-7, the V gene TRBV5-4; 10 bases line up with TRBD2. The V and J ends lost 3 bases and 4 bases, in that order; junction bases with no gene match: 4. The CDR3 covers 14 residues. CDR1 is SGHNT, CDR2 YYREEE, per germline (reference sequence). The CDR3 here is CASSSSGSHYEQYF. The CDR3 DNA reads TGTGCCAGCAGCTCTAGCGGGAGTCATTACGAGCAGTACTTC.

This clone was observed once. The CDR3 DNA reads TGTGCCAGCACCAGGGGGACTAGCGGGAGTGGGCAAGAGACCCAGTACTTC. Translation gives CASTRGTSGSGQETQYF. The rearrangement uses TRBV7-9 and TRBJ2-5, with 14 bases lining up with TRBD2. The CDR3 covers 17 residues. The germline V gene encodes CDR1 SEHNR and CDR2 FQNEAQ (reference sequence). J lost 2 bases, V lost 7 bases, and 9 bases had no gene match. The full variable domain, rest sourced from reference TRBV7-9 and TRBJ2-5, is DTGVSQNPRHKITKRGQNVTFRCDPISEHNRLYWYRQTLGQGPEFLTYFQNEAQLEKSRLLSDRFSAERPKGSFSTLEIQRTEQGDSAMYLCASTRGTSGSGQETQYFGPGTRLLVL.

The chain joins TRBV2 to TRBJ2-5; D uncertain. Germline assignment: CDR1 SNHLY and CDR2 FYNNEI. The CDR3 has 12 amino acids. V was cut by 8 bases and J by 6 bases, with 13 bases left in between. The CDR3 loop reads CASVSVGKTQYF. CDR3 DNA sequence: TGTGCCAGCGTGAGCGTCGGAAAGACCCAGTACTTC.

The V call is TRBV28, the J call TRBJ1-4, with D possibly being TRBD1 (5 bases). From germline, CDR1 is MDHEN and CDR2 SYDVKM. V gave up 4 bases and J gave up 7 bases, with 19 bases separating them. This CDR3 comprises 16 residues. CDR3 DNA sequence: TGTGCCAGCAGTTCCCTCCGGACATCCGCCGGTGAAAAACTGTTTTTT. Its protein is CASSSLRTSAGEKLFF.

The chain couples TRBV29-1 to TRBJ2-7; 7 bases map to TRBD1. Looked up from germline, CDR1 is SQVTM and CDR2 is ANQGSEA. This CDR3 has 14 residues. The ends lost 0 bases at V and 0 bases at J; junction bases unmatched: 2. The CDR3 DNA follows: TGCAGCGTTGAAGAACAGGGGAGCTCCTACGAGCAGTACTTC. Amino acid sequence: CSVEEQGSSYEQYF.

J is TRBJ2-3 and V is TRBV2; TRBD2 is a possible D gene (6 bases). V lost 5 bases and J lost 0, with 12 bases in between. Germline V gene lookup returns CDR1 SNHLY and CDR2 FYNNEI. The length of the CDR3 is 15 residues. CDR3 sequence: CASSIGGDSTDTQYF. The CDR3 coding sequence is TGTGCCAGCAGTATAGGAGGGGACAGCACAGATACGCAGTATTTT.

The chain links TRBV2 to TRBJ1-1; unclear D gene. Germline lookup yields CDR1 SNHLY and CDR2 FYNNEI. Trimming shortened V by 2 bases and J by 3 bases, and 13 bases separated the two germline ends. The CDR3 extends over 15 amino acids. The CDR3 sequence is CASSEMEGLDTEAFF. The CDR3 DNA reads TGTGCCAGCAGTGAAATGGAGGGCTTGGACACTGAAGCTTTCTTT.

The chain uses TRBV28 and TRBJ2-7, with TRBD2 identical over 8 bases. This CDR3 has 14 amino acids. Germline lookup yields CDR1 MDHEN and CDR2 SYDVKM. J lost 4 bases, V lost 7 bases, and 9 bases had no gene match. In DNA form, the CDR3 reads TGTGCCAGCATTGAAGCGGGAGATTTTTACGAGCAGTACTTC. Protein sequence: CASIEAGDFYEQYF.

The V and J genes are TRBV5-5 and TRBJ2-7; the D gene is possibly TRBD1 (5 bases). There are 13 residues in the CDR3. The germline V gene has CDR1 SGHKS and CDR2 YYEKEE (reference sequence). Between the trimmed V and J ends, which lost 1 base and 5 bases, there was a span of 10 bases. The CDR3 loop is CASSLWQGHEQYF. The DNA for the CDR3 is TGTGCCAGCAGCTTGTGGCAGGGTCACGAGCAGTACTTC.

V and J are TRBV4-1 and TRBJ2-3; no firm D call. Germline loops: CDR1 MGHRA, CDR2 YSYEKL. This CDR3 has 11 amino acids. V lost 3 bases and J lost 7, with 5 bases in between. CDR3 sequence (DNA): TGCGCCAGCAGCCAGTTAAATACGCAGTATTTT. The encoded protein is CASSQLNTQYF.

V usage is TRBV27 and J usage is TRBJ1-1; the D gene is possibly TRBD1 (6 bases). The CDR3 is made up of 14 amino acids. Germline CDR1 reads MNHEY; CDR2 reads SMNVEV (reference sequence). V was shortened by 1 base and J by 5 bases, with 11 bases between the two germline ends. The CDR3 region is CASSLYRDRTEAFF. The CDR3 DNA follows: TGTGCCAGCAGTTTATACAGGGATAGGACTGAAGCTTTCTTT.

This clone appeared a single time. The chain links TRBV19 to TRBJ2-1; D unclear. The length of the CDR3 is 14 residues. Germline V lookup: CDR1 LNHDA, CDR2 SQIVND (reference sequence). The V end was cut by 10 bases, the J end by 0 bases, with 13 bases between. This CDR3 is CATQNPLSYNEQFF. In DNA form, the CDR3 reads TGTGCCACCCAGAACCCTCTCTCCTACAATGAGCAGTTCTTC.

This clone is a singleton in its sample. V gene TRBV14 combines with J gene TRBJ2-6; TRBD1 agrees at 8 bases. The CDR3 totals 17 residues. The junction had 10 bases not matched to a gene; V was cut back by 5 bases and J by 4 bases. Germline V gives CDR1 SGHDN, CDR2 FVKESK. The CDR3 DNA reads TGTGCCAGCAGCGGCGTCAGGGGGCGCACAGGGGCCAACGTCCTGACTTTC. Translation: CASSGVRGRTGANVLTF.